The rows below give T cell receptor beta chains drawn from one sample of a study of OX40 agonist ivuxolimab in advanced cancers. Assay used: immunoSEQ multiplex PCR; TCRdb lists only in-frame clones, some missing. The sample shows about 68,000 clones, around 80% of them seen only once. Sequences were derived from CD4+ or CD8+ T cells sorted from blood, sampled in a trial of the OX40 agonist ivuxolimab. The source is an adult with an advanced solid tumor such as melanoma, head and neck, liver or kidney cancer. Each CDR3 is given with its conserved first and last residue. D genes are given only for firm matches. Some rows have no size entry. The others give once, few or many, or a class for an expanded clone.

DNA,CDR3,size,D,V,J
TGTGCCAGTCGACAACACGCGAACACCGGGGAGCTGTTTTTT,CASRQHANTGELFF,.,.,TRBV19,TRBJ2-2
TGTGCCAGCAGCCAACCGCGGCGGGAGGGTAGCTCCTACAATGAGCAGTTCTTC,CASSQPRREGSSYNEQFF,.,TRBD2,TRBV7-9,TRBJ2-1
TGCGCCAGCAGCCAAGATTGGGTTGGGACTAGAACCGGAGACATTCAGTACTTC,CASSQDWVGTRTGDIQYF,.,TRBD2,TRBV4-3,TRBJ2-4
TGTGCCAGCAGCGTAGGGGGGGCCTACTCTGGAAACACCATATATTTT,CASSVGGAYSGNTIYF,once,.,TRBV9,TRBJ1-3
TGTGCCAGCAGTCGTTCTAGCGGGACCCACGAGCAGTACTTC,CASSRSSGTHEQYF,.,TRBD2,TRBV2,TRBJ2-7
TGCGCCAGCAGCTTGGGCGGGCTAGCGGGAGAGGAGACCCAGTACTTC,CASSLGGLAGEETQYF,.,TRBD2,TRBV5-1,TRBJ2-5
TGTGCCACCCCCCCGGGGAGGTATGGCTACACCTTC,CATPPGRYGYTF,.,.,TRBV9,TRBJ1-2
TGTGCCAGCAGTTTAACCTCAGGGCGTAATCAGCCCCAGCATTTT,CASSLTSGRNQPQHF,.,.,TRBV28,TRBJ1-5
TGTGCCAGCAGCGCCCCCCCCGGAGGGGACAATGAAAAACTGTTTTTT,CASSAPPGGDNEKLFF,.,.,TRBV5-6,TRBJ1-4
TGCGCCAGCAGCAAGACGGACAGCACAGATACGCAGTATTTT,CASSKTDSTDTQYF,.,.,TRBV5-1,TRBJ2-3
TGTGCCAGCAGCCCCAAGGGTGGAGAGACCCAGTACTTC,CASSPKGGETQYF,.,.,TRBV7-3,TRBJ2-5
TGTGCCAGCAGCTTGTATCGACAGCGAAAAAGCTACGAGCAGTACTTC,CASSLYRQRKSYEQYF,.,.,TRBV5-6,TRBJ2-7
TGTGCCAGCAGCCGACTGGAGGATACGCAGTATTTT,CASSRLEDTQYF,.,.,TRBV27,TRBJ2-3
TGTGCCAGCAGCGTAGACGGCGGGAGTTCGGGGGAGACCCAGTACTTC,CASSVDGGSSGETQYF,once,TRBD2,TRBV9,TRBJ2-5
TGCGCCAGCAGCCAAGAGGCGACAGGGTTTAACTATGGCTACACCTTC,CASSQEATGFNYGYTF,.,TRBD1,TRBV4-1,TRBJ1-2
TGTGCCAGCAGTTACTCGATGGGGGCAGGGTCCAACGAGCAGTACTTC,CASSYSMGAGSNEQYF,.,.,TRBV6-5,TRBJ2-7
TGTGCCAGCAGCTTAGACGGCGGGGTAAACACCGGGGAGCTGTTTTTT,CASSLDGGVNTGELFF,.,.,TRBV7-6,TRBJ2-2
TGTGCCAGCAGCCCCTACAATTCCTACGAGCAGTACTTC,CASSPYNSYEQYF,.,.,TRBV7-9,TRBJ2-7
TGTGCCTGGGACAGCGGAAACACCATATATTTT,CAWDSGNTIYF,.,.,TRBV30,TRBJ1-3
TGTGCCAGCAGTTATGAGGGGCCAGACACTGAAGCTTTCTTT,CASSYEGPDTEAFF,.,.,TRBV6-5,TRBJ1-1
TGTGCCAGCAGCTGGACTAGCGGGAGCAACGAGCAGTACTTC,CASSWTSGSNEQYF,.,TRBD2,TRBV7-2,TRBJ2-7
TGTGCCAGCAGCTTGGGTGGGACTAGCGGGTACGAGCAGTACTTC,CASSLGGTSGYEQYF,.,TRBD2,TRBV5-5,TRBJ2-7
TGTGCCTGGAGTTGGGGGATCGACCAAGAGACCCAGTACTTC,CAWSWGIDQETQYF,once,.,TRBV30,TRBJ2-5
TGTGCCAGCAGCCAAGATTGGGCCCCGGGAAGTCACACAGATACGCAGTATTTT,CASSQDWAPGSHTDTQYF,.,.,TRBV4-2,TRBJ2-3
TGTGCCAGCAGCTTAGGGGGCACAGGGGCGAACTATGGCTACACCTTC,CASSLGGTGANYGYTF,.,TRBD1,TRBV7-2,TRBJ1-2